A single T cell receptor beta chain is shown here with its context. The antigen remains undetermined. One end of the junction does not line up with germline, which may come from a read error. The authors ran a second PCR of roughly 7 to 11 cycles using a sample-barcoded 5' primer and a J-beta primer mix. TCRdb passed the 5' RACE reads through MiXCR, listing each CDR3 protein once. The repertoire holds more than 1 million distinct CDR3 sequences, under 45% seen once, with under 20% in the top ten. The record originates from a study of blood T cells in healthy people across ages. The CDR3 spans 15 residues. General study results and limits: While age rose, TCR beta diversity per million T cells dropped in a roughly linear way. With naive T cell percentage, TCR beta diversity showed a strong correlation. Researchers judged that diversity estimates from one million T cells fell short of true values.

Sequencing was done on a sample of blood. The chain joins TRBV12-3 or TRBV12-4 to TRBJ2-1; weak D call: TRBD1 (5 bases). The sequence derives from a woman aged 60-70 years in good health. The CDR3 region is CASSFQGGSYNERFF. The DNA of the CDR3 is TGTGCCAGCAGTTTTCAGGGTGGTTCCTACAATGAGCGGTTCTTC.